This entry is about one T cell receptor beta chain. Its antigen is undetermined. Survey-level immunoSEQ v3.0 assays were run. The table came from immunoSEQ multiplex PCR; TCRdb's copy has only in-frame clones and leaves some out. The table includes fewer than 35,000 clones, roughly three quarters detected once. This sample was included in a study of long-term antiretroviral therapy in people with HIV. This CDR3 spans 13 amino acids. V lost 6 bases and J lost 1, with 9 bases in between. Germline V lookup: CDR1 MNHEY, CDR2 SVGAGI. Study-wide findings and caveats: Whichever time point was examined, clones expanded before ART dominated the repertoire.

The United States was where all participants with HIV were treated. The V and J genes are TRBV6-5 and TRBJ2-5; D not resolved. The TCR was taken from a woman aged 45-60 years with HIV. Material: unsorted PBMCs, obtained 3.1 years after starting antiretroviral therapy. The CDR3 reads CASRRGPQETQYF. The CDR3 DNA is TGTGCCAGCAGAAGAGGACCCCAAGAGACCCAGTACTTC.